This T cell receptor (beta chain) was recovered during a study of regulatory T cells in long-lasting Graves disease. This clonotype was observed a handful of times. Stated time point: newly diagnosed GD, antithyroid drugs for less than 3 months. Generation of the TCR library employed RNA extracted from PBMCs. The guidelines of the American Thyroid Association were the basis for diagnosing Graves' disease. For TCR beta, libraries came from iRepertoire HTBI primers and Arm-PCR of CDR3 regions. In TCRdb, the multiplex PCR reads were re-called with MiXCR into one record per CDR3 protein. The table lists some 600,000 distinct CDR3 sequences, 15% to 20% of them singletons. This sample also appeared in a second study, on T cells in Graves' hyperthyroidism and ophthalmopathy. In that study: Most thyroid clonotypes expanded above 0.001 appeared in blood too. With a median lead of around 6.7 months before onset, the model predicted ophthalmopathy.

The sequencing here drew on peripheral blood mononuclear cells (PBMCs), taken at new diagnosis, from a patient treated with antithyroid drugs. This clonotype was obtained from a man aged 18 to 30 with Graves disease.

The CDR3 nucleotides are TGTGCCAGCAGAGCTCAGGGGAACACTGAAGCTTTCTTT. It codes for CASRAQGNTEAFF. V is TRBV6-4 and J is TRBJ1-1; D possibly corresponds to TRBD1 (5 bases). Between the trimmed V and J ends, which lost 6 bases and 1 base, there was a span of 9 bases. Per the germline V gene, CDR1 is MRHNA and CDR2 is SNTAGT. This CDR3 region has 13 residues.